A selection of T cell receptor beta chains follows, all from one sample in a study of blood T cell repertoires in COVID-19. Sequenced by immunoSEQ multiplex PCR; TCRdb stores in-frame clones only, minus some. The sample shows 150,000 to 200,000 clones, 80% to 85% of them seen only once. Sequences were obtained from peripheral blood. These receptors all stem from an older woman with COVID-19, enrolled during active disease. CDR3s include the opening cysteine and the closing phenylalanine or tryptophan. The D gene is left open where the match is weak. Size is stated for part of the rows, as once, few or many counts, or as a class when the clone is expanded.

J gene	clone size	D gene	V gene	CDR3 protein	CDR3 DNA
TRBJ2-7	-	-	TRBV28	CASSRIREQYF	TGTGCCAGCAGTAGAATTCGGGAGCAGTACTTC
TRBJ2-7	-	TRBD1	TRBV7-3	CASSLTGGSYEQYF	TGTGCCAGCAGCTTAACAGGGGGCAGCTACGAGCAGTACTTC
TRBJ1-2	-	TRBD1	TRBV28	CASSLAGQGVGAYGYTF	TGTGCCAGCAGTTTAGCGGGACAGGGAGTAGGGGCCTATGGCTACACCTTC
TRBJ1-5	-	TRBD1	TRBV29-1	CSVRQGIRRNQPQHF	TGCAGCGTTAGACAGGGGATCCGGCGCAATCAGCCCCAGCATTTT
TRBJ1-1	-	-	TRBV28	CASRRPQEGNTEAFF	TGTGCCAGCAGGCGGCCCCAGGAGGGGAACACTGAAGCTTTCTTT
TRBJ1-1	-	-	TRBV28	CASSWTKPKGAFF	TGTGCCAGCAGTTGGACAAAACCAAAAGGAGCTTTCTTT
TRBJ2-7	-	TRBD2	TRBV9	CASSVGAGGKEQYF	TGTGCCAGCAGCGTAGGGGCGGGAGGTAAAGAGCAGTACTTC
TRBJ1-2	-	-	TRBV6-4	CASSDGRGGYTF	TGTGCCAGCAGTGATGGTAGGGGTGGCTACACCTTC
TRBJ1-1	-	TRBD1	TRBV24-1	CATSEGQGLNTEAFF	TGTGCCACCAGTGAAGGACAGGGGTTGAACACTGAAGCTTTCTTT
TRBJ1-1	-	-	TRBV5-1	CASSYEMGYTEAFF	TGCGCCAGCAGTTACGAGATGGGCTACACTGAAGCTTTCTTT
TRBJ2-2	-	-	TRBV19	CASSKQGSTGELFF	TGTGCCAGTAGCAAACAGGGTAGTACCGGGGAGCTGTTTTTT
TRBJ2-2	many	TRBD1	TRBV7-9	CASRDRGRSGELFF	TGTGCCAGCCGGGACAGGGGACGCTCCGGGGAGCTGTTTTTT
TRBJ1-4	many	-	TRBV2	CASSLDSHGLFF	TGTGCCAGCAGCCTGGACAGCCATGGGCTGTTTTTT
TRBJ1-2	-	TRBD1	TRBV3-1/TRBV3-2	CASSQEWGQGNYGYTF	TGTGCCAGCAGCCAAGAGTGGGGACAGGGTAACTATGGCTACACCTTC
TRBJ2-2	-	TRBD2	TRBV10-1	CASSSGLAITGELFF	TGCGCCAGCAGCTCGGGACTAGCGATCACCGGGGAGCTGTTTTTT
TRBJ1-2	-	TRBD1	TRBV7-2	CASSLAGTGLYGYTF	TGTGCCAGCAGCTTAGCAGGGACAGGGCTGTATGGCTACACCTTC
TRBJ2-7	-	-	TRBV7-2	CASSLGVQGRDSYEQYF	TGTGCCAGCAGCTTAGGGGTACAGGGTAGGGATTCCTACGAGCAGTACTTC
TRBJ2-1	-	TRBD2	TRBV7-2	CASSSTSGSYNEQFF	TGTGCCAGCAGTTCCACTAGCGGGAGCTACAATGAGCAGTTCTTC
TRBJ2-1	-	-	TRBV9	CASSALRDSSYNEQFF	TGTGCCAGCAGCGCCCTCCGGGACTCCTCCTACAATGAGCAGTTCTTC
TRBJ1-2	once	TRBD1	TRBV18	CASSPESGGQIEGYTF	TGTGCCAGCTCACCTGAATCAGGGGGCCAGATAGAAGGCTACACCTTC
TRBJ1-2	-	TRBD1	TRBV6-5	CASTSRGRIWGYTF	TGTGCCAGCACTTCCAGGGGGCGCATTTGGGGCTACACCTTC
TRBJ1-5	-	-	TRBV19	CASSIRTAYQPQHF	TGTGCCAGTAGTATACGGACAGCATATCAGCCCCAGCATTTT
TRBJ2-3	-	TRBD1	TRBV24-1	CATSDAGQGVSADTQYF	TGTGCCACCAGTGACGCGGGACAGGGAGTATCGGCAGATACGCAGTATTTT
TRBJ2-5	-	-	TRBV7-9	CASSPQRAGRETQYF	TGTGCCAGCAGCCCACAGCGGGCAGGGAGGGAGACCCAGTACTTC
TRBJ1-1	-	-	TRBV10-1	CASSESGQGNTEAFF	TGCGCCAGCAGTGAGTCGGGCCAGGGAAACACTGAAGCTTTCTTT
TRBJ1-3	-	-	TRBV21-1	CASSFFPQGSGNTIYF	TGTGCCAGCAGCTTCTTTCCCCAGGGATCTGGAAACACCATATATTTT
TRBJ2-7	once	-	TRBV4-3	CASSPSTRARDEQYF	TGCGCCAGCAGCCCCTCTACCCGTGCTCGGGACGAGCAGTACTTC
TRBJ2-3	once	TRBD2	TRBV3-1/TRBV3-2	CASSGTISSQYTDTQYF	TGTGCCAGCAGCGGGACTATATCATCCCAATACACAGATACGCAGTATTTT
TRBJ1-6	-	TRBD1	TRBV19	CASGQGGINSPLHF	TGTGCCAGTGGACAGGGGGGGATTAATTCTCCCCTCCACTTT
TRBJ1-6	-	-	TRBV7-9	CASSGRNSPLHF	TGTGCCAGCAGCGGGAGGAATTCACCCCTCCACTTT
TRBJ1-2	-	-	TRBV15	CATSRDRGQIYGYTF	TGTGCCACCAGCAGAGATAGAGGGCAGATCTATGGCTACACCTTC
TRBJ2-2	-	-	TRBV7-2	CASSLQRPGELFF	TGTGCCAGCAGCCTTCAGAGGCCCGGGGAGCTGTTTTTT
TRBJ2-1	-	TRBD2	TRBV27	CASSTGLAGERKDWVSYNEQFF	TGTGCCAGCAGTACGGGACTAGCGGGAGAAAGAAAGGACTGGGTCTCCTACAATGAGCAGTTCTTC
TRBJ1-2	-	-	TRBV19	CASDDRFNYGYTF	TGTGCCAGTGACGACAGGTTCAACTATGGCTACACCTTC